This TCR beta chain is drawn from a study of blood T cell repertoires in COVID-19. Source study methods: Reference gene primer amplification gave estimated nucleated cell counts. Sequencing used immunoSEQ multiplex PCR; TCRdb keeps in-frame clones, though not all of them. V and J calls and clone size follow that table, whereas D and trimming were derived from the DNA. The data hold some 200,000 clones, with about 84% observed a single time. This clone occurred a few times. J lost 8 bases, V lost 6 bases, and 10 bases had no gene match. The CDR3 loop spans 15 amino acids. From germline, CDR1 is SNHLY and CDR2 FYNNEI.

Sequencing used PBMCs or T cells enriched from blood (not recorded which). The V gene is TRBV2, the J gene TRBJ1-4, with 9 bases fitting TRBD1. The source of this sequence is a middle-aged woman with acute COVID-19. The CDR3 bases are TGTGCCAGCAGGCAAGGGACAGGGAAGTGGGAAAAACTGTTTTTT. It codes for CASRQGTGKWEKLFF.